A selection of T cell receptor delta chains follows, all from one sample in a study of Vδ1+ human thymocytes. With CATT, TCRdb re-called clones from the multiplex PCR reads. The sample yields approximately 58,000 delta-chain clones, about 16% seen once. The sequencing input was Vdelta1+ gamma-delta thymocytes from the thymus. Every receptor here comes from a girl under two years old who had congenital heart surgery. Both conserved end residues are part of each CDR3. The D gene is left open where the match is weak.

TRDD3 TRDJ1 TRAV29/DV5 CAASPLKGDTGTDKLIF
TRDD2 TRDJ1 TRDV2 CACDTGIPTPVTQYTDKLIF
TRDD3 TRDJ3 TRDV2 CACDRETVRNGGSGSWDTRQMFF
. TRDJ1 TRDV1 CALGEGGIWTGGYAELIF
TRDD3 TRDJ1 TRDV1 CALGESHPTLRGDPCTDKLIF
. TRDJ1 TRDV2 CACDTANLNVLGGNKLIF
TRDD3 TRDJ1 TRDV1 CALGEGSWGIRGDTDKLIF
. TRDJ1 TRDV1 CALGDTQPSYPNPRGIRGDKLIF
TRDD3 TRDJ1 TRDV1 CALGNWGMVYTDKLIF
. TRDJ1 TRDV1 CALGESSYAGWADKLIF
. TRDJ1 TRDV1 CALGEPPTGSTKYTDKLIF
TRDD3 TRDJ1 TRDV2 CACDTLRWGIRGKLIF
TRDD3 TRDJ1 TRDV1 CALGELPYSLGGGGSTDKLIF
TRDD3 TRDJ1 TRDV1 CALGVPTVPSPIRDTSGTYTDKLIF
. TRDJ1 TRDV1 CALGELSLPPRYTDKLIF
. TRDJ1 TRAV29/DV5 CAASAGTVFEDKLIF
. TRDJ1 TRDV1 CALGELFGAQPDKLIF
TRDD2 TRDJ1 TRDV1 CALGDPGTPSYRGILDKLIF
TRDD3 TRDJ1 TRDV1 CALGNCLATGDGSRRDKLIF
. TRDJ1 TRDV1 CALGEFPSVPESTDKLIF
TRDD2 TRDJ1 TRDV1 CALGECSYEVIYTDKLIF
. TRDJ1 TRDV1 CALGEYIPLGTRAFTDKLIF
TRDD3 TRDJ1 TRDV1 CALGVPLDLGYAAWSTDKLIF
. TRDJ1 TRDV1 CALGELKGSGRYTDKLIF
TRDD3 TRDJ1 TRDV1 CALGERKTLPFLGVITDKLIF
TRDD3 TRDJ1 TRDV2 CACDTEVLLGDNELIF
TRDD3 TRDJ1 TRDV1 CALGERTLRKSSTGGYSTDKLIF
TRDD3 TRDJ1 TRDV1 CALGELNRNDVLGLGNDKLIF
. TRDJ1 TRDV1 CALGEWYRPVVHTDKLIF
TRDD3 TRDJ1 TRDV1 CALGDPPPTVLGDRKLIF
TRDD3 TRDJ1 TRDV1 CALGESSHGGPLTDKLIF
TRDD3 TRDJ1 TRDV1 CALGDDPRGDTPYTDKLIF
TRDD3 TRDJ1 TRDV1 CALGERPWGIPFYTDKLIF
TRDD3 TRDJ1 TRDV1 CALVCPDWGILKYTDKLIF
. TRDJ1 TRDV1 CALGVIDYTDKLIF
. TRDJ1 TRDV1 CALGEHKDVLGLFGYTDKLIF
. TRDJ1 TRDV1 CALGELYGPAEYTDKLIF
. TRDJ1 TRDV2 CACAVGGGTDKLIF
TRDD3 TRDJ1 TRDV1 CALGNIRTTMVGDTGDKLIF
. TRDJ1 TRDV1 CALGGLRPRGEGTDKLIF
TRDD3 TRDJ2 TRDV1 CALGELNQVLGDRLFF
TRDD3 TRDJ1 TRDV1 CALGNIPEPRPSRGGYPKLIF
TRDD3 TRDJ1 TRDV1 CALGELRGNESTTGGLTTDKLIF
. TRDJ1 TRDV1 CALGDGALQGPPDKLIF
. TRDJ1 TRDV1 CALGEPFLRRGYTDKLIF
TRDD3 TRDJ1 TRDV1 CALGGSYMTGGPPYKLIF
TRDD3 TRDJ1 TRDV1 CALGGWGILYTDKLIF
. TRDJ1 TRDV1 CALGERNNGTYTDKLIF